This TCR beta chain emerged from a study of cytomegalovirus exposure and HLA in healthy donors. Study details: Prior work identified 117 million unique TCR beta sequences in some 180 million T cells.

A multiplex PCR was run with 60 Vbeta primers and 13 Jbeta primers. The repertoire was sequenced with immunoSEQ multiplex PCR; TCRdb's copy has only in-frame clones and lacks some. The profile shows roughly 90,000 clones, about 84% of them singletons. Likely unrecorded immune exposures existed in these nominally healthy donors. Findings and caveats of the study: Confirmation in vitro established that three CMV-associated chains were specific for CMV antigens. A reported reduction in N-insertions relative to the 666-donor mean was seen in an Asian-associated ancestry cluster in a later analysis.

Germline V CDR1 and CDR2: SGHNT, YENEEA. CDR3 length equals 13 residues. Trimming cost V 5 bases and J 5 bases, with 12 bases left between them. As to this clone: No antigen is known for it.

This receptor was obtained from a man aged 18 to 29 in good health and CMV-seronegative. The rearrangement links TRBV11-3 to TRBJ2-5, with D possibly being TRBD1 (6 bases). The sample was PBMCs. CDR3 region: CASSTGQMETQYF. The CDR3 region has the DNA TGTGCCAGCAGCACCGGACAGATGGAGACCCAGTACTTC.